The clone carrying this TCR beta chain showed up many times. Absence of ophthalmopathy progression within 18 months defined stable Graves' hyperthyroidism. Diagnosing involved the use of clinical symptoms, serum thyroxine and TRAb, thyroid ultrasound and orbital computed tomography. The data stem from a study of T cells in Graves' hyperthyroidism and ophthalmopathy. This CDR3 contains 12 residues. Germline assignment: CDR1 SQVTM and CDR2 ANQGSEA. Between the trimmed V and J ends, which lost 5 bases and 7 bases, there was a span of 14 bases. Amplification of TCR beta CDR3 regions used RNA as the template. In the first-round RT-PCR of the TCR CDR3, the HTBI primer set was used. Via MiXCR, TCRdb re-called the multiplex PCR reads, giving one row per CDR3 protein. Among some 510,000 distinct CDR3 sequences, around 21% were seen once, and the ten largest hold about 30%.

The receptor's source is a man aged 18 to 30 with Graves' hyperthyroidism. The chain couples TRBV29-1 to TRBJ2-5; D is ambiguous. The specimen was blood. The CDR3 protein is CSVPVAEGTQYF. CDR3 bases: TGCAGCGTTCCCGTGGCTGAAGGGACCCAGTACTTC.